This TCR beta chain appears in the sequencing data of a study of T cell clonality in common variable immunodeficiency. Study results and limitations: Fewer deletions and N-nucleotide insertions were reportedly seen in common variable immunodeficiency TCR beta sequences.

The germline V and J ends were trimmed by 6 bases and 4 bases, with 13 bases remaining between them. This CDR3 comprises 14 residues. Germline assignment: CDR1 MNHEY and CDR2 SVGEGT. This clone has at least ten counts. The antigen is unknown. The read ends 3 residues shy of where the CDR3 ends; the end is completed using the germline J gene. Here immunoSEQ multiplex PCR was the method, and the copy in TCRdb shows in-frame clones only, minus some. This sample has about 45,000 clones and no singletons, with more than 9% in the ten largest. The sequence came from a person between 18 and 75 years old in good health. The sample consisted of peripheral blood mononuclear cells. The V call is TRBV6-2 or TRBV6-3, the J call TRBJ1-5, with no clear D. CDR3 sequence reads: CASSPRTDNQPQHF. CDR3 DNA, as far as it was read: TGTGCCAGCAGCCCCCGGACTGATAATCAGCCC.